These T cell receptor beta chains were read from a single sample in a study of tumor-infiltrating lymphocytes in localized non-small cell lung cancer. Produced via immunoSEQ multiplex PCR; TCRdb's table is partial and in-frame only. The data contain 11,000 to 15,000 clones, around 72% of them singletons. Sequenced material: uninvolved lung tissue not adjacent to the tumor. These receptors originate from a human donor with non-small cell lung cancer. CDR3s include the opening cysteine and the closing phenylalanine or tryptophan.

CDR3: CASSFRLTQPQHF; V: TRBV28; J: TRBJ1-5
CDR3: CASSLFSTVNYGYTF; V: TRBV13; J: TRBJ1-2
CDR3: CASEGGVLTNEKLFF; V: TRBV28; J: TRBJ1-4
CDR3: CASSPVGSYTDTQYF; V: TRBV7-2; J: TRBJ2-3
CDR3: CASSPGLAGAQTQYF; V: TRBV28; J: TRBJ2-5
CDR3: CASSLDRVPRAYGYTF; V: TRBV7-8; J: TRBJ1-2
CDR3: CASSSNRDSPLHF; V: TRBV2; J: TRBJ1-6
CDR3: CASSLAGGLEETQYF; V: TRBV9; J: TRBJ2-5
CDR3: CASSYGGGLRGYTF; V: TRBV6-5; J: TRBJ1-2
CDR3: CASSLILLGTGELFF; V: TRBV7-3; J: TRBJ2-2
CDR3: CASSRTNNEQFF; V: TRBV25-1; J: TRBJ2-1
CDR3: CASSLAGGRGNYGYTF; V: TRBV7-8; J: TRBJ1-2
CDR3: CASSLGLAGPALF; V: TRBV7-2; J: TRBJ2-7
CDR3: CASSPTAGTEETQYF; V: TRBV6-5; J: TRBJ2-5
CDR3: CASSFTSGRGPEETQYF; V: TRBV5-6; J: TRBJ2-5
CDR3: CSASLRGGAFF; V: TRBV20-1; J: TRBJ1-1
CDR3: CASSPRGAANNYGYTF; V: TRBV18; J: TRBJ1-2
CDR3: CASSQKHSPDRGPEKLFF; V: TRBV4-3; J: TRBJ1-4
CDR3: CASSSYGASYEQYF; V: TRBV5-1; J: TRBJ2-7
CDR3: CAWSGAGTGANTEAFF; V: TRBV30; J: TRBJ1-1
CDR3: CASSSSGSSSYNSPLHF; V: TRBV7-2; J: TRBJ1-6
CDR3: CASSVFRVESTDTQYF; V: TRBV2; J: TRBJ2-3
CDR3: CASSVPGADTQYF; V: TRBV9; J: TRBJ2-3
CDR3: CASSLSGSQGLGYTF; V: TRBV11-2; J: TRBJ1-2
CDR3: CASSSKRQQETQYF; V: TRBV19; J: TRBJ2-5
CDR3: CASSMRTGSETQYF; V: TRBV19; J: TRBJ2-5
CDR3: CASSLGGSMTQYF; V: TRBV28; J: TRBJ2-3
CDR3: CASSLAGTNQPQHF; V: TRBV5-4; J: TRBJ1-5
CDR3: CASSSGRNTGELFF; V: TRBV7-3; J: TRBJ2-2
CDR3: CASSLGQGWETQYF; V: TRBV9; J: TRBJ2-5
CDR3: CASSLFLSDTQYF; V: TRBV5-6; J: TRBJ2-3
CDR3: CSVPRDRGLENTEAFF; V: TRBV29-1; J: TRBJ1-1
CDR3: CASREDYSNQPQHF; V: TRBV19; J: TRBJ1-5
CDR3: CASSPPHRTEAFF; V: TRBV11-3; J: TRBJ1-1
CDR3: CASSVINEQFF; V: TRBV28; J: TRBJ2-1
CDR3: CAWSLWTGYGYTF; V: TRBV30; J: TRBJ1-2
CDR3: CASSDSGSFYGYTF; V: TRBV6-1; J: TRBJ1-2
CDR3: CSVGDPDTATNEKLFF; V: TRBV29-1; J: TRBJ1-4
CDR3: CATSRTRPYSNQPQHF; V: TRBV15; J: TRBJ1-5
CDR3: CASSFWDRDDNYGYTF; V: TRBV7-9; J: TRBJ1-2
CDR3: CASSLRTGYTYEQYF; V: TRBV28; J: TRBJ2-7
CDR3: CASSLSRESGYTF; V: TRBV7-9; J: TRBJ1-2
CDR3: CASSWVGSAFF; V: TRBV28; J: TRBJ1-1